This TCR beta chain was retrieved from a study of identical twins. TCRdb ran MiXCR on the 5' RACE reads and lists one entry per CDR3 protein. Of about 530,000 distinct CDR3 sequences listed, approximately 20% are singletons. Germline loops: CDR1 MNHNS, CDR2 SASEGT. V was pared by 7 bases and J by 4 bases, with 13 bases between. CDR3 length equals 14 residues. The same sample was also used in a study of yellow fever vaccine responses in identical twins.

The sample consisted of CD4+ T cells sorted from blood. This receptor was identified in a woman younger than 30 in good health. This chain uses TRBV6-1 with TRBJ2-2, with D possibly TRBD1 on 6 matching bases. CDR3 DNA sequence: TGTGCCAGCAATGGGGGCGGTAGCACCGGGGAGCTGTTTTTT. Protein sequence: CASNGGGSTGELFF.